Each of the 3 T cell receptor beta chains below was sequenced from the same sample in a study of blood T cell repertoires in COVID-19. The method was immunoSEQ multiplex PCR; TCRdb's version includes in-frame clones alone and lacks a portion of them. The table shows 50,000 to 60,000 clones, with roughly 85% occurring only once. Sequenced sample: peripheral blood. These receptor sequences come from a human donor in a cohort sampled during active or convalescent COVID-19.

V usage is TRBV11-2 and J usage is TRBJ2-7, with 8 bases that match TRBD1. J gave up 8 bases and V 3 bases, and 3 bases lay outside the gene matches. Germline CDR1 SGHAT, CDR2 FQNNGV. This CDR3 region has 12 residues. DNA of the CDR3: TGTGCCAGCAGCTTTCGACAGGGGAAGCAGTACTTC. The encoded protein is CASSFRQGKQYF.

V and J are TRBV12-1 and TRBJ2-7; the table gives TRBD2 as D, unverified against the DNA. TRBV12-1 constitutes a pseudogene. The CDR3 is 13 amino acids. DNA of the CDR3: TGTGCCAGCAGTTGTAACCTAAGCCACGAGCAGTACTTC. This translates into CASSCNLSHEQYF.

The rearrangement joins TRBV7-9 to TRBJ1-5; 7 bases align to TRBD1. There are 15 residues in the CDR3. Germline V gene lookup returns CDR1 SEHNR and CDR2 FQNEAQ (reference sequence). V lost 5 bases, J lost 5 bases, and 9 bases stayed unmatched. The CDR3 region is CASSDDREYHQPQHF. As DNA, the CDR3 is TGTGCCAGCAGCGATGACAGGGAGTACCATCAGCCCCAGCATTTT.